What follows are 6 T cell receptor beta chains derived from one specimen sequenced in a study of blood T cell repertoires in COVID-19. Some clones are missing from TCRdb's copy, which holds only in-frame ones; the method was immunoSEQ multiplex PCR. The sample records 200,000 or so clones, about four fifths being singletons. Sequencing used peripheral blood. The origin of the receptors is a woman aged 60-75 years with acute or convalescent COVID-19.

V usage is TRBV4-2 and J usage is TRBJ1-1; 7 bases map to TRBD1. Germline loops: CDR1 LGHNA, CDR2 YNFKEQ. Trimming cost V 8 bases and J 8 bases; bases outside gene matches: 5. The CDR3 is 11 amino acids. Here the CDR3 reads CASGDREEAFF. The CDR3 bases are TGTGCCAGCGGAGACAGGGAAGAAGCTTTCTTT.

This clone showed up just a few times. The chain links TRBV4-3 to TRBJ1-1; possibly TRBD1 for D (6 bases). Trimming took off 0 bases at V and 10 bases at J, with 18 bases between the two ends. The germline V gene encodes CDR1 LGHNA and CDR2 YSLEER. The CDR3 runs 15 residues. The chain's CDR3 is CASSQDATIQGAAFF. The CDR3 coding sequence is TGCGCCAGCAGCCAAGATGCTACGATACAGGGAGCAGCTTTCTTT.

The chain joins TRBV30 to TRBJ1-2, with TRBD1 matching over 8 bases. V gave up 5 bases and J gave up 2 bases; unmatched junction bases: 4. The V gene's germline CDR1 is GTSNPN and CDR2 SVGIG (reference sequence). The CDR3 has 13 residues. CDR3 bases: TGTGCCTGGGGGGGACAGGACAACTATGGCTACACCTTC. Its protein product is CAWGGQDNYGYTF.

V usage is TRBV13 and J usage is TRBJ1-2; 7 bases fit TRBD1. The CDR3 is made up of 15 amino acids. Germline V gene sequence: CDR1 PRHDT, CDR2 FYEKMQ (reference sequence). Unmatched junction bases numbered 4, after V lost 2 bases and J lost 1 base. The CDR3 here is CASSLLGGSNYGYTF. The CDR3 DNA reads as TGTGCCAGCAGCTTATTAGGGGGCAGTAACTATGGCTACACCTTC. Based on the CDR3 plus reference TRBV13 and TRBJ1-2, the full variable domain is AAGVIQSPRHLIKEKRETATLKCYPIPRHDTVYWYQQGPGQDPQFLISFYEKMQSDKGSIPDRFSAQQFSDYHSELNMSSLELGDSALYFCASSLLGGSNYGYTFGSGTRLTVV.

The chain links TRBV9 to TRBJ2-5, with D possibly being TRBD1 (6 bases). Germline CDR1 and CDR2: SGDLS and YYNGEE. This CDR3 spans 15 amino acids. V was shortened by 3 bases and J by 1 base, with 13 bases between the two germline ends. The CDR3 region is CASSGGGVTQETQYF. CDR3 coding DNA: TGTGCCAGCAGCGGTGGGGGCGTCACCCAAGAGACCCAGTACTTC.

The genes are TRBV9 and TRBJ2-7; 10 bases fit TRBD1. CDR1 and CDR2 (germline): SGDLS, YYNGEE. CDR3 length: 16 residues. Germline trimming cut 3 bases from V and 0 bases from J; bases unmatched to any gene: 6. CDR3 protein: CASSAHDRGPSYEQYF. The CDR3 nucleotides read TGTGCCAGCAGCGCCCATGACAGGGGGCCCTCCTACGAGCAGTACTTC.